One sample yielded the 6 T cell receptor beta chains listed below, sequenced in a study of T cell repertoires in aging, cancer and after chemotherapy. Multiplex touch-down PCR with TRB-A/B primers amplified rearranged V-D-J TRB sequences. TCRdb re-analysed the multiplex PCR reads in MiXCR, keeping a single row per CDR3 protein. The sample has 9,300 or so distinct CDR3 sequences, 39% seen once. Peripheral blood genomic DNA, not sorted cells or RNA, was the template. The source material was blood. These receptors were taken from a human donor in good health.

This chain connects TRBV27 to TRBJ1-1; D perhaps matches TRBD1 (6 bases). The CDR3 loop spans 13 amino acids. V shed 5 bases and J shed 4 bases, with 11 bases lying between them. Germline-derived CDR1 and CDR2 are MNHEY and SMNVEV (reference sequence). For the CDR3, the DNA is TGTGCCAGCAGTCTAAACAGGGTCACTGAAGCTTTCTTT. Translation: CASSLNRVTEAFF.

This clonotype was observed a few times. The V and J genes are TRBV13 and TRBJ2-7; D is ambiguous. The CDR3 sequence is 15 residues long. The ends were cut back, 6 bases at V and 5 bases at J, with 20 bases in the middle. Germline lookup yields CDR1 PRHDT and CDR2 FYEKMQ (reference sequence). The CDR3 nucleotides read TGTGCCAGCAGTCCCTCCTCATGGGGTGGGGACGAGCAGTACTTC. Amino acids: CASSPSSWGGDEQYF.

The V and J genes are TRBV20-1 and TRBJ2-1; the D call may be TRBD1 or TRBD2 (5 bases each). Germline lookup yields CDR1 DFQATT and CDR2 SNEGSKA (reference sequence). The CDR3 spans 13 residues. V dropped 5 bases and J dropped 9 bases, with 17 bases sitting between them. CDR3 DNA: TGCAGTGCTTCAAATCCCGGGACCGGTGAGCAGTTCTTC. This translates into CSASNPGTGEQFF.

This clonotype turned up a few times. CDR3 sequence: CASSPRPTSTGNYEQYF. The CDR3 DNA sequence: TGTGCCAGCTCACCACGGCCTACCTCCACTGGAAACTACGAGCAGTACTTC. The V call is TRBV18, the J call TRBJ2-7; no firm D call. CDR3 size: 17 residues. Trimming took off 1 base at V and 3 bases at J, with 19 bases between the two ends. Germline lookup yields CDR1 KGHSH and CDR2 LQKENI. The full variable domain, completed using reference TRBV18 and TRBJ2-7, is NAGVMQNPRHLVRRRGQEARLRCSPMKGHSHVYWYRQLPEEGLKFMVYLQKENIIDESGMPKERFSAEFPKEGPSILRIQQVVRGDSAAYFCASSPRPTSTGNYEQYFGPGTRLTVT.

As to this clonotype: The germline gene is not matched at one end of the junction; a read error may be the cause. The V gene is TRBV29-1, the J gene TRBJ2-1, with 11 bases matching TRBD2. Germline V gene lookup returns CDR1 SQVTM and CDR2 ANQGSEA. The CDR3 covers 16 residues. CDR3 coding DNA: TGCAGCGTCATGAGGGGACTAGCGGAAATTTACAATGAGCAGTTATTC. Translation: CSVMRGLAEIYNEQLF.

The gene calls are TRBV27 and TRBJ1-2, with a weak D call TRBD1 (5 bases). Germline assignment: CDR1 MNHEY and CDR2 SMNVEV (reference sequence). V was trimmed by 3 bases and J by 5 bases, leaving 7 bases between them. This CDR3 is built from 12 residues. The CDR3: CASSFRDYGYTF. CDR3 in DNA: TGTGCCAGCAGTTTCAGGGATTATGGCTACACCTTC.